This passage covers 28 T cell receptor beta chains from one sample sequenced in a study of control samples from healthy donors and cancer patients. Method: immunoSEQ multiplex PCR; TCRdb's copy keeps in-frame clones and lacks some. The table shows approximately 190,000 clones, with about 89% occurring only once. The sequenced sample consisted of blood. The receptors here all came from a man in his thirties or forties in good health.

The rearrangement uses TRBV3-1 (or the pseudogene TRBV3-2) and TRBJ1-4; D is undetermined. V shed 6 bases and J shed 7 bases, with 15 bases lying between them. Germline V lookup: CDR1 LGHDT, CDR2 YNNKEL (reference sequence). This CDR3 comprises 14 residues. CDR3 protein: CASRADNKAEKLFF. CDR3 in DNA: TGTGCCAGCAGGGCAGACAATAAGGCTGAAAAACTGTTTTTT.

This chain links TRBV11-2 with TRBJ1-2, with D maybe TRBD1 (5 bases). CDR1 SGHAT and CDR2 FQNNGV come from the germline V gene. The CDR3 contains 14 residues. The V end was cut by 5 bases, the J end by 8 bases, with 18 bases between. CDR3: CASSHSNGGWGYTF. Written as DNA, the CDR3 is TGTGCCAGCAGCCATTCCAACGGGGGTTGGGGCTACACCTTC.

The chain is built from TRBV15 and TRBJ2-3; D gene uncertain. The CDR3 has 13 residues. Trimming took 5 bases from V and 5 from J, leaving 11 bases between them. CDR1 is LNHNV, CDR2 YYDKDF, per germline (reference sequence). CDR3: CATSPRVGDTQYF. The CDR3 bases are TGTGCCACCAGCCCCCGGGTAGGAGATACGCAGTATTTT.

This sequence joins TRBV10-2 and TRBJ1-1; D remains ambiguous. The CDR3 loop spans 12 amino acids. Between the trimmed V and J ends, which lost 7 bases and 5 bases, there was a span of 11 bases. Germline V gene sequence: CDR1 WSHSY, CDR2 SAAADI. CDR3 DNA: TGCGCCAGCATGGTGTCCTCGACTGAAGCTTTCTTT. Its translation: CASMVSSTEAFF.

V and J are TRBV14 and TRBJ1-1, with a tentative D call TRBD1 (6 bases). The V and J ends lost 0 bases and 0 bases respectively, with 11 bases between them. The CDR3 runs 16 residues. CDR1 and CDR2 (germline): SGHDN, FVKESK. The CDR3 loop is CASSQDWGAVNTEAFF. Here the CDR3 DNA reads TGTGCCAGCAGCCAAGATTGGGGGGCCGTGAACACTGAAGCTTTCTTT.

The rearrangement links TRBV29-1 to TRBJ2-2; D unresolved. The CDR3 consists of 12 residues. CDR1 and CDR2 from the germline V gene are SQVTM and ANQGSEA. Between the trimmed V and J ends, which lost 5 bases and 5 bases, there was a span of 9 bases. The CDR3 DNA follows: TGCAGCGTTCTTTTCGGGACCGGGGAGCTGTTTTTT. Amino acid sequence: CSVLFGTGELFF.

The CDR3 reads CASSLSTGRGYNSPLHF. For the CDR3, the DNA is TGCGCCAGCAGCTTGTCGACAGGAAGGGGGTATAATTCACCCCTCCACTTT. The chain joins TRBV5-1 to TRBJ1-6; a possible D gene is TRBD1 (6 bases). CDR3 size: 17 residues. Germline assignment: CDR1 SGHRS and CDR2 YFSETQ. V lost 1 base and J 4 bases, leaving 15 bases between the germline ends.

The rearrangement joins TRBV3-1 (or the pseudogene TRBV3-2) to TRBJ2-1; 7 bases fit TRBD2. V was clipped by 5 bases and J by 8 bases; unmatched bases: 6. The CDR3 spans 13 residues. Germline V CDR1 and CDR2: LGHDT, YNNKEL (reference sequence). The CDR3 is CASSSGGGHEQFF. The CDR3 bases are TGTGCCAGCAGCTCGGGAGGAGGGCATGAGCAGTTCTTC.

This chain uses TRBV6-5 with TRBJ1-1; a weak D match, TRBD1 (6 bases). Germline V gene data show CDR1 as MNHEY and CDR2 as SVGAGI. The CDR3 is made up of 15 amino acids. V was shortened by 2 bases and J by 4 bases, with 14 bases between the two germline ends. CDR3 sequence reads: CASSYDGGSFTEAFF. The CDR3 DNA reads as TGTGCCAGCAGTTACGACGGGGGCAGTTTCACTGAAGCTTTCTTT.

The CDR3 DNA reads TGTGCCAGCAGTGATCAAGCGGGTTCCTACAATGAGCAGTTCTTC. Its protein product is CASSDQAGSYNEQFF. V usage is TRBV6-4 and J usage is TRBJ2-1, with D maybe TRBD2 (6 bases). Trimming left V 3 bases short and J 1 base short, with 10 bases between. The germline V gene has CDR1 MRHNA and CDR2 SNTAGT. This CDR3 is 15 amino acids long.

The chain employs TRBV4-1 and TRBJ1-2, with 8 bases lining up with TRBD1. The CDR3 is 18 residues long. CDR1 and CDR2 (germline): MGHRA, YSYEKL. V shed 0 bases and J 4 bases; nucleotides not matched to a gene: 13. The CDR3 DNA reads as TGCGCCAGCAGCCAAGATATTTCGAGGACAGGGAAGCGCTATGGCTACACCTTC. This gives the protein CASSQDISRTGKRYGYTF.

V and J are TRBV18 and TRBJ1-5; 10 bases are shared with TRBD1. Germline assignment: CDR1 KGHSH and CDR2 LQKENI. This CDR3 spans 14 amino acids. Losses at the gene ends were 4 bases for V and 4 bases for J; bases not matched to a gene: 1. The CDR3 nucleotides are TGTGCCAGCTCACAGGGACAGGGGAATCAGCCCCAGCATTTT. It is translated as CASSQGQGNQPQHF.

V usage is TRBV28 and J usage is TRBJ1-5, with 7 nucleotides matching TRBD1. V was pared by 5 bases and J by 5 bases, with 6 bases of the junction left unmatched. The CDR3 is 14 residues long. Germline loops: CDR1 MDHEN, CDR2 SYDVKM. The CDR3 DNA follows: TGTGCCAGCAGTCAGGGGGAAAGGGATCAGCCCCAGCATTTT. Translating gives CASSQGERDQPQHF.

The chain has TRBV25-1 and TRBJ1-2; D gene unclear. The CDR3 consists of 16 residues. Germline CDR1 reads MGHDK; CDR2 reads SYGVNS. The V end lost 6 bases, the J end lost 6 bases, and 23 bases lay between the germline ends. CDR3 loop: CASSPTPWAGGDGYTF. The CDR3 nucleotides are TGTGCCAGCAGCCCAACCCCCTGGGCGGGCGGTGATGGCTACACCTTC.

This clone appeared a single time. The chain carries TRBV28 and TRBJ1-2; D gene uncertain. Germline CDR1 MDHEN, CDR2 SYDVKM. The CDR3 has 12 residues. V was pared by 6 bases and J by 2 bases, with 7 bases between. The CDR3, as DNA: TGTGCCAGCAGCCCAGAGAACTATGGCTACACCTTC. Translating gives CASSPENYGYTF.

CDR3 protein: CASSPRTGYQYF. CDR3 DNA: TGTGCCAGCAGCCCAAGGACAGGTTATCAGTACTTC. The chain is built from TRBV13 and TRBJ2-7; 7 positions match TRBD1. Trimming at V came to 5 bases and at J to 10 bases, leaving 8 bases not matched to a gene. Germline assignment: CDR1 PRHDT and CDR2 FYEKMQ (reference sequence). There are 12 residues in the CDR3. Together with reference TRBV13 and TRBJ2-7, the CDR3 gives the full variable domain: AAGVIQSPRHLIKEKRETATLKCYPIPRHDTVYWYQQGPGQDPQFLISFYEKMQSDKGSIPDRFSAQQFSDYHSELNMSSLELGDSALYFCASSPRTGYQYFGPGTRLTVT.

CDR3 region: CASSYSAAHYEQYF. DNA for the CDR3: TGTGCCAGCAGTTACTCCGCAGCCCACTACGAGCAGTACTTC. V is TRBV6-6 and J is TRBJ2-7; D gene unclear. Between the trimmed V and J ends, which lost 0 bases and 3 bases, there was a span of 9 bases. This CDR3 contains 14 residues. The germline V gene encodes CDR1 MNHNY and CDR2 SVGAGI (reference sequence).

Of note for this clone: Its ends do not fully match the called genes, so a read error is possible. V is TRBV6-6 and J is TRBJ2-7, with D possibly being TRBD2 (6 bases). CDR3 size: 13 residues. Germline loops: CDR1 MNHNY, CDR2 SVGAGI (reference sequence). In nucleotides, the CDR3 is TGTGCCAGCAGGGGGGGACTCTCCGACGAGCAGTACTTC. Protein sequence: CASRGGLSDEQYF.

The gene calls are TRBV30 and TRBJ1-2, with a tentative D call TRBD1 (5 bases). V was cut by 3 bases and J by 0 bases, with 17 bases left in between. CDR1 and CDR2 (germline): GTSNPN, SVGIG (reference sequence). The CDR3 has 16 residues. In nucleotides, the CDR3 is TGTGCCTGGAGGACCACTCACAGGAATTCTAACTATGGCTACACCTTC. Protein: CAWRTTHRNSNYGYTF.

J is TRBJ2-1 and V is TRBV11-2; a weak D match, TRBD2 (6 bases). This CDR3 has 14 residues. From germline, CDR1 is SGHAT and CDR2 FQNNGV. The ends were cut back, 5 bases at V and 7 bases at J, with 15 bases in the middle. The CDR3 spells CASSPDYYSNEQFF. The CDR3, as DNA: TGTGCCAGCAGCCCGGACTATTATTCGAATGAGCAGTTCTTC.

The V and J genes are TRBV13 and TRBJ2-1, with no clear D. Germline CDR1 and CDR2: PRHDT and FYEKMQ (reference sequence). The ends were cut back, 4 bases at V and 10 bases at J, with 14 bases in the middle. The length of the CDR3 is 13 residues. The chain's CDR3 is CASSSSVPREQFF. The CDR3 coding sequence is TGTGCCAGCAGCTCCAGCGTTCCCAGAGAGCAGTTCTTC.

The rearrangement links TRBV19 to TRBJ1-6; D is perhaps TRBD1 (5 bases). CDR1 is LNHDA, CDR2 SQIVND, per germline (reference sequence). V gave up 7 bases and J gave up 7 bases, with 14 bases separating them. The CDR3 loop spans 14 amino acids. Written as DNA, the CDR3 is TGTGCCAGTACCCCGGGCCGGGGCAATTCACCCCTCCACTTT. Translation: CASTPGRGNSPLHF. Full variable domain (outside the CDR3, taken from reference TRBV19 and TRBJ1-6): DGGITQSPKYLFRKEGQNVTLSCEQNLNHDAMYWYRQDPGQGLRLIYYSQIVNDFQKGDIAEGYSVSREKKESFPLTVTSAQKNPTAFYLCASTPGRGNSPLHFGNGTRLTVT.

The CDR3 nucleotides are TGCGCCAGCAGCCAAGCGGACTTCACCTTTTCCTACAATGAGCAGTTCTTC. The encoded protein is CASSQADFTFSYNEQFF. This chain joins TRBV4-1 and TRBJ2-1; perhaps TRBD2 as D (5 bases). Trimming shortened V by 1 base and J by 1 base, and 14 bases separated the two germline ends. In germline, CDR1 is MGHRA, CDR2 YSYEKL. The CDR3 contains 17 residues.

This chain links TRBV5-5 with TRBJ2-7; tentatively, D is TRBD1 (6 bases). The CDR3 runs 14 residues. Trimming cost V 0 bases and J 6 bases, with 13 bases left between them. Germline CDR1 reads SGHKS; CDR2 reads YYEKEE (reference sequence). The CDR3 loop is CASSLGSGVGEQYF. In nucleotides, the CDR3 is TGTGCCAGCAGCTTGGGGTCAGGGGTGGGCGAGCAGTACTTC.

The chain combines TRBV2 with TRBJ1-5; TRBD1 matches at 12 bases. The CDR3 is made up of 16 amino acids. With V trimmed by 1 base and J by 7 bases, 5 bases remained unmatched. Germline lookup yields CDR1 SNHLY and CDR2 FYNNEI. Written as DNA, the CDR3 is TGTGCCAGCAGTGAAGGGGACAGGGGGCTGGTACAGCCCCAGCATTTT. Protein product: CASSEGDRGLVQPQHF.

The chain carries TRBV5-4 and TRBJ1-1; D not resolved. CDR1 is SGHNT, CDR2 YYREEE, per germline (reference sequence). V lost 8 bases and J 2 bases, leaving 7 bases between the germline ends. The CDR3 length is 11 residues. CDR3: CASSGNTEAFF. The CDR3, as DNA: TGTGCCAGTTCAGGAAACACTGAAGCTTTCTTT.

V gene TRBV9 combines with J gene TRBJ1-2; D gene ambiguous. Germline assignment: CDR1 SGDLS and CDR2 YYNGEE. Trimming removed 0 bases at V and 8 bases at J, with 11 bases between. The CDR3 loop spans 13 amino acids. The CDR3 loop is CASSVVTQEGYTF. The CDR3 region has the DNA TGTGCCAGCAGCGTAGTTACCCAGGAGGGCTACACCTTC.

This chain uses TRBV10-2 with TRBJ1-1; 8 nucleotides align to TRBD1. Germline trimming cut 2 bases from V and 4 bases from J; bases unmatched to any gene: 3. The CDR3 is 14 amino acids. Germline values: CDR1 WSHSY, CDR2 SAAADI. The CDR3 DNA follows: TGCGCCAGCAGTGAGGGACAGGGAAGCACTGAAGCTTTCTTT. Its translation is CASSEGQGSTEAFF.